This T cell receptor (beta chain) was captured in a study of cytomegalovirus exposure and HLA in healthy donors. Germline CDR1 is MNHEY and CDR2 is SMNVEV (reference sequence). V lost 0 bases and J 4 bases, leaving 12 bases between the germline ends. CDR3 length: 15 amino acids. PCR was performed using 60 Vbeta and 13 Jbeta primers. The repertoire was sequenced with immunoSEQ multiplex PCR; TCRdb's copy has only in-frame clones and lacks some. The sample shows around 130,000 clones, 65% to 75% of them seen only once. Material for sequencing was PBMCs. The TCR sequence derives from a man aged 35-49 years in good health and CMV-seropositive. The J gene is TRBJ1-2, the V gene TRBV27; D unclear. CDR3 coding DNA: TGTGCCAGCAGTTTATCGACGGGTGGATCCTATGGCTACACCTTC. Translated, it gives CASSLSTGGSYGYTF.